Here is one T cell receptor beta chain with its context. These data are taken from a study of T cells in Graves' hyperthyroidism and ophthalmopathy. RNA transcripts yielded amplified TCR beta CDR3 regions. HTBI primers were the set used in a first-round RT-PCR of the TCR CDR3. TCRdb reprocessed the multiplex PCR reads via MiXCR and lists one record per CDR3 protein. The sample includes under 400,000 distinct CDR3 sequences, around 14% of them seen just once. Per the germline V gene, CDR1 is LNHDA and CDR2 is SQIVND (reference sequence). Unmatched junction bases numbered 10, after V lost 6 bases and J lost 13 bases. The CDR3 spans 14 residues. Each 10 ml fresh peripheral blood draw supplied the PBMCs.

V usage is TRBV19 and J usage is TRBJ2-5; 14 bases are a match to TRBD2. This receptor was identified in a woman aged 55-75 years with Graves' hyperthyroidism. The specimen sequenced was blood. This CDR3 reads CASRAGLAGGFVYF. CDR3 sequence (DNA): TGTGCCAGTAGAGCCGGACTAGCGGGAGGATTTGTGTACTTC.